Below, one T cell receptor (beta chain) is given with its context. Its antigen has not been determined. Qualities for individual bases were not recorded, and no much larger clone is one base off. The CDR1 and CDR2 encoded by the germline V gene are MDHEN and SYDVKM. Measured from the cysteine to the phenylalanine, the CDR3 is 16 residues long. Of the read, only the CDR3 DNA is kept; its 48 bases are in frame from base 1. From V the trimming removes 4 bases and from J it removes 0 bases, while the gene matches leave 5 bases of the junction unaccounted for. The receptor library was made with the immunoSEQ multiplex PCR assay. The multiplex PCR relied on a mix of 60 forward primers for TCR Vbeta segments and 13 reverse primers for TCR Jbeta segments. The CDR3 region of rearranged TCR beta genes was amplified from genomic DNA with a multiplex PCR assay. The Illumina HiSeq System was used to sequence the amplified TCR beta libraries as 87-base-pair reads. Per the original workflow: A later analysis tallied roughly 78 million unique TCR beta chains across the 600 to 700 repertoires, and around 10 million of those chains were shared by two or more donors. A nearest-neighbor algorithm error-corrected the raw reads and collapsed the reads into unique sequences, merging closely related sequences to remove PCR and sequencing errors. To assign V, D and J gene segments, CDR3 sequences were aligned to IMGT reference sequences. Each retained sequence needed at least a six-nucleotide match to both a V gene segment and a J gene segment. Rearrangements were classified as productive when the CDR3 lacked stop codons and remained in frame with V and J, and all other rearrangements were classified as non-productive. CDR3 was defined according to IMGT convention as the region running from the second conserved V-encoded cysteine to the conserved J-encoded phenylalanine. In an earlier analysis of 587 of the donors, sequences lacking an unambiguous match to a single V gene segment were excluded. In an earlier analysis of 587 of the donors, V segments were called functional above 56.7% productive rearrangements and were called segregating when the between-donor standard deviation exceeded 5%. A statistical classification framework was built for diagnosing cytomegalovirus status from the catalog of TCR beta chain sequences. A later analysis assigned V and J genes by comparing TCR nucleotide sequences with IMGT/GENE-DB human TR gene sequences. Using the TCRdist pipeline, a later analysis assigned CDR3 sequences along with most-parsimonious VDJ recombination scenarios. In a later analysis, each TCR beta chain was defined by its CDR3 amino acid sequence together with its V-gene family, and reads without a unique V-gene family were excluded. In a later analysis, several hundred highly shared, low-generation-probability nucleotide sequences were removed to address suspected cross-contamination and a sequencing artifact. A later analysis calculated a clonal expansion index for each public chain from normalized within-repertoire ranks of inferred template counts. Generation probabilities in a later analysis came from a VDJ recombination model fitted to out-of-frame rearrangements, and those results were checked against IGoR. A later analysis scored TCR-TCR, TCR-HLA and TCR-CMV co-occurrence with hypergeometric tests, applying a repertoire-size bias correction to TCR pairs. To estimate false discovery rates, a later analysis permuted the HLA or CMV assignments 20 times. In a later analysis, co-occurring TCRs were grouped using DBSCAN, with TCRdist sequence similarity added in when clustering inside HLA-allele-positive subsets. Repertoires with fewer than 30,000 or more than 120,000 public chains were left out of co-occurrence clustering, as were roughly five repertoires with anomalous nucleotide sharing. TCRdb retrieved this table from immuneACCESS and kept in-frame rearrangements only. Not all clones are present; in checked studies, unresolved V genes account for under half, and no reason is known for the remainder. The DNA gave D and trimming, while V, J and clone size come from that table. A total of around 140,000 clones appear in this sample, just under 90% of them only once. 4% to 6.5% of the sample lies in the top ten.

This record belongs to a study of cytomegalovirus exposure and HLA in healthy donors (dated by TCRdb to the late 2010s). With respect to the entire study: According to an earlier analysis of several hundred of the donors, 200 million or so T cells yielded 117 million unique TCR beta sequences and 276 Gb of sequence data. In the later analysis, no new phenotypic data were used to find candidate immune exposures; instead, reliance was placed on TCR beta sequences and their occurrence across donors. In a later genetic analysis, genome-wide SNP genotypes for about three fifths of the 666 donors were used, and that subset was treated as a discovery cohort. The genetic ancestry cluster associated with self-reported Caucasian donors included around four fifths of the approximately 430 genotyped donors. About 300 gigabases of sequencing data and 70 million to 95 million unique TCR sequences made up an early release that covered about 640 HLA-typed donors. On average, approximately 250,000 unique TCR beta nucleotide sequences were sequenced per donor among 398 genotyped donors of the cohort, with 15% to 20% of those sequences being non-productive. A later analysis re-analyzed previously published TCR beta repertoires from 550 to 700 donors and added high-resolution HLA genotyping to study TCR occurrence patterns. Every discovery cohort repertoire had been produced on one sequencing platform. The T cell repertoires of about 700 subjects were profiled by immunosequencing and related to cytomegalovirus serostatus. The study aimed to test whether signatures of past pathogen exposure could be identified by cataloging public T cell receptors. In an earlier analysis of 587 of the donors, high-throughput TCR beta sequencing was used to judge whether each TCR beta V gene segment behaved as functional or pseudogenic. A few DR-DQ haplotypes were handled as single units for association and clustering because linkage in the cohort was strong. To predict cytomegalovirus infection status, the study brought together high-throughput TCR immunosequencing, statistical association of individual TCRs with disease status, and machine learning. The number of donors typed differed by locus, with roughly 620-630 for A, B, C, DRB1 and DQB1, 522 for DQA1, over 600 for DPA1, and 472 for DPB1. HLA typing included class I and class II loci at four-digit resolution. Alongside the repertoire data, information on donor age, sex, ethnicity and CMV serostatus was compiled. A separate validation cohort of roughly 120 different subjects was used in addition to the roughly 670-subject first cohort.

The cohort consisted of 650 to 700 healthy bone marrow donors. All cohort members were sampled while nominally healthy, although unrecorded immune exposures were likely present. The donor was CMV seronegative and was included in the group of about 400 seronegative cohort members. Every donor gave a peripheral blood sample, and the peripheral blood mononuclear cells from that sample were used for TCR beta sequencing. Genomic DNA was extracted from the blood cell samples with the Qiagen DNeasy Blood Extraction Kit. The study at large found these results: A later analysis found that TCR association rates varied across HLA loci, with DRB1 alleles showing the most associated TCRs and HLA-C alleles the fewest. Some IMGT-functional V segments, including TRBV6-2 and TRBV6-3, could not be distinguished by the 87-base-pair reads and were therefore excluded. A total of about 180 TCR beta chains were listed by the study as associated with cytomegalovirus. Correlated functional status among segregating V segments might reflect linkage disequilibrium, but an unknown experimental factor could not be ruled out. A few of the identified cytomegalovirus-associated TCR beta chains were confirmed in vitro to be specific for cytomegalovirus antigens. In an earlier analysis of roughly 560 of the donors, most TCR beta V segments were observed in productive rearrangements about 87% or about 30% of the time, broadly matching IMGT annotations. Compared with the approximately 720-donor mean, donors in an Asian-associated ancestry cluster had fewer N-insertions in productive TCRs, according to a later genetic analysis. When HLA alleles, especially DR and DQ, strongly co-occurred, TCR associations were difficult to assign to individual alleles. In this cohort, only TCR beta chains were sequenced, and detectable features were limited by the absence of alpha or paired-chain data. Presence/absence analyses assumed roughly uniform sequencing depth across donors, an assumption that may not hold. V-gene and J-gene trimming of TCR beta chains was associated with a missense DCLRE1C variant in a later genetic analysis, and the association was replicated in an independent cohort. In a later analysis, several top co-occurrence clusters were reported to appear linked to parvovirus B19, influenza, CMV and Epstein-Barr virus. According to the authors, the approach could potentially be generalized to other disease states and immunological phenotypes. In a later analysis, HLA-associated TCR beta chains were found to be more clonally expanded and to have lower generation probabilities than equally common non-associated chains. A further reported finding was that TCR beta sequences accurately predicted the HLA-A and HLA-B alleles for most subjects in the first cohort. The only immune exposure information available for the cohort was CMV serostatus. Because counts were too low, roughly 17 rarely observed V segments, including chromosome 9 orphons, were left out of the earlier analysis of roughly 600 of the donors. Cytomegalovirus status was reported to be diagnosed by the classifier with high specificity and sensitivity in both the original and validation cohorts. Most TCR sequences were observed very rarely across donors, whereas some public TCRs were present in many individuals. Because HLA typing was missing for some donors at each locus, association tests included only the typed subset. Most CMV-associated TCR beta chains appeared to be HLA-restricted in a later analysis, and the HLA associations seemed to be driven largely by CMV exposure. The sequencing pipeline was judged likely to have produced a cluster of highly shared sequence variants as a technical artifact. Specific HLA alleles were associated with 15,000 to 20,000 TCR beta sequences at a false discovery rate of 0.05 in a later analysis.

The sample comprised PBMCs. The receptor was derived from a woman in her 30s in good health and CMV-seronegative. The chain is assembled from TRBV28 and TRBJ2-1, and 8 junction bases match TRBD2. The nucleotides are TGTGCCAGCAGTTCCATAGCGGGGATCTCCTACAATGAGCAGTTCTTC. This gives the protein CASSSIAGISYNEQFF. Here the CDR3 is joined to the reference TRBV28 and TRBJ2-1 genes, and the full variable domain is: DVKVTQSSRYLVKRTGEKVFLECVQDMDHENMFWYRQDPGLGLRLIYFSYDVKMKEKGDIPEGYSVSREKKERFSLILESASTNQTSMYLCASSSIAGISYNEQFFGPGTRLTVL.